A selection of T cell receptor beta chains follows, all from one sample in a study of blood T cell repertoires in COVID-19. Clones were read by immunoSEQ multiplex PCR, and TCRdb kept only the in-frame ones, dropping some. The table includes about 120,000 clones, around 87% detected once. The sample was peripheral blood. The source of these receptors is a man in his 70s with active or convalescent COVID-19. Each CDR3 is given with its conserved first and last residue. A D gene is named only where the DNA matches it firmly. For some rows the clone size is stated as once, few or many, or as a class when expanded; others skip it.

v_call	j_call	clone_size	d_call	cdr3_nt	cdr3_aa
TRBV5-1	TRBJ2-5	few	TRBD2	TGCGCCAGCAGCGCCGTAGCGGGAGGGATGGAGACCCAGTACTTC	CASSAVAGGMETQYF
TRBV7-9	TRBJ1-1	-	-	TGTGCCAGCAGCCGCCCCGTGTCGTCCGGCACTGAAGCTTTCTTT	CASSRPVSSGTEAFF
TRBV27	TRBJ2-7	-	TRBD1	TGTGCCAGCAGACCGGGACAGGGAACTTTTTACTACGAGCAGTACTTC	CASRPGQGTFYYEQYF
TRBV11-2	TRBJ2-3	few	-	TGTGCCAGCAGCTTAGGGGGGCGGAACACAGATACGCAGTATTTT	CASSLGGRNTDTQYF
TRBV7-9	TRBJ2-5	-	-	TGTGCCAGCAGCTCTCAGGGGTGGAGGGAGACCCAGTACTTC	CASSSQGWRETQYF
TRBV10-3	TRBJ1-4	-	-	TGTGCCAGCGGGCCTACAGGGTCGGATGAAAAACTGTTTTTT	CASGPTGSDEKLFF
TRBV19	TRBJ2-3	once	-	TGTGCCAGTAGTATGAGGGTGAGGGGCCGGGGGACAGATACGCAGTATTTT	CASSMRVRGRGTDTQYF
TRBV28	TRBJ2-7	-	TRBD2	TGTGCCAGCAGTTTAAGGGGACTAGCGGGAGGATATTACGAGCAGTACTTC	CASSLRGLAGGYYEQYF
TRBV18	TRBJ2-2	-	TRBD1	TGTGCCAGCTCACCCCCGGGACAGTCGAACACCGGGGAGCTGTTTTTT	CASSPPGQSNTGELFF
TRBV7-9	TRBJ2-4	-	-	TGTGCCAGCAGCTTAGCGGGGCTAGCCAAAAACATTCAGTACTTC	CASSLAGLAKNIQYF
TRBV5-4	TRBJ2-3	-	-	TGTGCCAGCAGACTGCCCGGTGCAACAGATACGCAGTATTTT	CASRLPGATDTQYF
TRBV5-1	TRBJ1-5	-	-	TGCGCCAGCAGCTTGGGGCAGGGTGGACAGCCCCAGCATTTT	CASSLGQGGQPQHF
TRBV3-1/TRBV3-2	TRBJ2-7	-	-	TGTGCCAGCAGGCTGACAGGGGCGGGGGACGAGCAGTACTTC	CASRLTGAGDEQYF
TRBV6-1	TRBJ1-6	-	-	TGTGCCAGCAGTGAATTGGGGCCCGGATCTCCGCAAGGGCACCACTTT	CASSELGPGSPQGHHF
TRBV19	TRBJ2-7	-	TRBD2	TGTGCCAGTAGTAGGAGCGGGAGCATCACCGAGCAGTACTTC	CASSRSGSITEQYF
TRBV6-1	TRBJ1-4	-	-	TGTGCCAGCAGTGATTCCGGTGCTAATGAAAAACTGTTTTTT	CASSDSGANEKLFF
TRBV11-2	TRBJ2-1	-	TRBD2	TGTGCCAGCAGCTTATTAACTAGCGGTTACAATGAGCAGTTCTTC	CASSLLTSGYNEQFF
TRBV28	TRBJ2-7	once	TRBD1	TGTACCAGCAGAGCTCAGGGGGAAATCTACGAGCAGTACTTC	CTSRAQGEIYEQYF
TRBV7-9	TRBJ2-7	-	TRBD1	TGTGCCAGTTCTATGGGACAGGGGGCTTACGAGCAGTACTTC	CASSMGQGAYEQYF
TRBV30	TRBJ2-5	once	-	TGTGCCTGGAGTGGCCGGGGACTGGGAAAAGAGACCCAGTACTTC	CAWSGRGLGKETQYF